This T cell receptor beta chain was sequenced in a study of T cell responses to AZD1222 COVID-19 vaccine. In regard to this clone: What it recognizes is unknown.

Measured with immunoSEQ multiplex PCR; TCRdb has only the in-frame clones, and not every one. The table records about 120,000 clones, roughly 85% of them present only once. The trim removed 0 bases at V and 0 bases at J, leaving 7 bases unmatched. This CDR3 has 18 residues. Germline V gives CDR1 SEHNR, CDR2 FQNEAQ (reference sequence). Study outcomes and limitations: Two AZD1222 administrations were followed by greater Spike-specific TCR breadth and depth. In all cases, repertoires were sampled only after the peak T cell response. Donors were chiefly white British, with a greater number of females, and clonal diversity was perhaps underestimated. Nearly half of spike-specific TCRs reportedly go after variant regions that carry no mutations.

J is TRBJ2-3 and V is TRBV7-9; 9 positions agree with TRBD2. The sequencing here drew on peripheral blood, taken on day 0 of AZD1222 vaccination. This clonotype was sampled from an adult in good health. This CDR3 is CASSLALSGSPSTDTQYF. CDR3 nucleotides: TGTGCCAGCAGCTTAGCGCTTAGCGGGAGTCCCAGCACAGATACGCAGTATTTT.